This passage covers 20 T cell receptor beta chains from one sample sequenced in a study of blood T cells in healthy people across ages. For the second PCR, which ran for 7 to 11 cycles, a sample-barcoded 5' primer and a J-beta primer mix were used. TCRdb itself ran the 5' RACE reads through MiXCR, one entry per CDR3 protein. This sample has about 680,000 distinct CDR3 sequences, with 49% found just once. Sequencing was performed on blood. The receptors come from a woman aged 55-75 years in good health.

The V call is TRBV7-2, the J call TRBJ1-1, with D unresolved. Germline assignment: CDR1 SGHTA and CDR2 FQGNSA. This CDR3 spans 14 amino acids. V was shortened by 1 base and J by 9 bases, with 15 bases between the two germline ends. The DNA for the CDR3 is TGTGCCAGCAGCTTAGGTCGGTTCGGCGGTAAAGCTTTCTTT. It encodes CASSLGRFGGKAFF. Full variable domain (remainder filled in from reference TRBV7-2 and TRBJ1-1): GAGVSQSPSNKVTEKGKDVELRCDPISGHTALYWYRQSLGQGLEFLIYFQGNSAPDKSGLPSDRFSAERTGGSVSTLTIQRTQQEDSAVYLCASSLGRFGGKAFFGQGTRLTVV.

This clonotype was observed a handful of times. The rearrangement links TRBV10-3 to TRBJ2-7, with 13 nucleotides matching TRBD2. V lost 2 bases, J lost 5 bases, and 6 bases stayed unmatched. CDR1 is ENHRY, CDR2 SYGVKD, per germline. The CDR3 has 16 residues. The CDR3 region is CAISEPTSGRIHEQYF. The CDR3 DNA reads TGTGCCATCAGTGAGCCGACTAGCGGGAGGATCCACGAGCAGTACTTC.

The sample holds a few counts of this clonotype. The chain has TRBV30 and TRBJ2-1; 7 positions agree with TRBD2. CDR3 length equals 13 residues. The germline V gene has CDR1 GTSNPN and CDR2 SVGIG (reference sequence). The ends lost 4 bases at V and 5 bases at J; junction bases unmatched: 5. CDR3 sequence: CAWTPGGDNEQFF. The CDR3 DNA follows: TGTGCCTGGACCCCGGGAGGCGACAATGAGCAGTTCTTC.

CDR3 sequence: CASSRLAGEGTDTQYF. The CDR3 bases are TGTGCCAGTAGTAGATTAGCGGGAGAAGGGACAGATACGCAGTATTTT. V gene TRBV19 combines with J gene TRBJ2-3, with 9 bases matching TRBD2. The germline CDR1 and CDR2 sequences are LNHDA and SQIVND (reference sequence). CDR3 size: 16 residues. The trim removed 4 bases at V and 3 bases at J, leaving 8 bases unmatched.

The chain links TRBV5-1 to TRBJ2-1; a possible D gene is TRBD2 (6 bases). The germline V gene has CDR1 SGHRS and CDR2 YFSETQ. CDR3 length: 16 amino acids. V lost 1 base and J 5 bases, leaving 16 bases between the germline ends. In DNA form, the CDR3 reads TGCGCCAGCAGCTTGTTCGGAGGCTCGGGGGACAATGAGCAGTTCTTC. Its protein product is CASSLFGGSGDNEQFF.

The chain joins TRBV30 to TRBJ2-7; D remains ambiguous. The CDR3 is made up of 12 amino acids. Between the trimmed V and J ends, which lost 0 bases and 3 bases, there was a span of 6 bases. Looked up from germline, CDR1 is GTSNPN and CDR2 is SVGIG (reference sequence). The CDR3 DNA reads as TGTGCCTGGAGTGTGGTTCTCTACGAGCAGTACTTC. It codes for CAWSVVLYEQYF.

The V and J genes are TRBV7-3 and TRBJ1-1; TRBD1 is a possible D gene (5 bases). Germline V lookup: CDR1 SGHTA, CDR2 FQGTGA. The CDR3 has 14 residues. V lost 0 bases to trimming and J lost 6 bases, with 11 bases between them. The CDR3: CASSLTQGIAEAFF. The CDR3 nucleotides read TGTGCCAGCAGCTTAACCCAGGGAATCGCTGAAGCTTTCTTT.

V gene TRBV7-8 combines with J gene TRBJ2-7; 7 bases align to TRBD1. This CDR3 has 16 residues. Per germline, CDR1 SGHVS and CDR2 FQNEAQ. J was trimmed by 4 bases and V by 5 bases; bases with no gene match: 14. CDR3 region: CASSPRTGTATYEQYF. The CDR3 DNA follows: TGTGCCAGCAGCCCTCGAACCGGGACAGCTACTTACGAGCAGTACTTC.

The table lists this clonotype with a few counts. The V call is TRBV20-1, the J call TRBJ2-1, with D hard to call. Germline CDR1 is DFQATT and CDR2 is SNEGSKA (reference sequence). This CDR3 region has 12 residues. Trimming cost V 1 base and J 12 bases, with 13 bases left between them. The CDR3 DNA is TGCAGTGCTAGAGGTGCAGCTGGTGGGCAGTTCTTC. It is translated as CSARGAAGGQFF.

Worth noting for this clonotype: One junction end does not reproduce the germline sequence, and a read error may be involved. V gene TRBV4-3 combines with J gene TRBJ2-5; D perhaps matches TRBD1 (5 bases). The CDR3 is 17 amino acids. The germline gives CDR1 LGHNA, CDR2 YSLEER. CDR3 DNA: TGCGCCGGCAGCCAAGCCCCCAATGGGGCAGATCAAGAGACCCAGTACTTC. Translated: CAGSQAPNGADQETQYF.

Only a few counts were recorded for this clonotype. The genes are TRBV12-3 or TRBV12-4 and TRBJ1-2, with D perhaps matching TRBD1 (6 bases). The CDR3 extends over 12 amino acids. Between the trimmed V and J ends, which lost 5 bases and 8 bases, there was a span of 12 bases. CDR3 DNA sequence: TGTGCCAGCAGTACAAAGACAGGAGGCTACACCTTC. This encodes CASSTKTGGYTF.

The sample holds a few counts of this clonotype. The gene calls are TRBV28 and TRBJ2-7, with a possible D match to TRBD2 (7 bases). CDR3 length equals 18 residues. Germline V gene sequence: CDR1 MDHEN, CDR2 SYDVKM. V lost 6 bases and J 4 bases, leaving 28 bases between the germline ends. The CDR3 region has the DNA TGTGCCAGCAGGGGGGGGCTTAACGGGGCTCCGGCGGGTTACGAGCAGTACTTC. This codes for CASRGGLNGAPAGYEQYF.

The J gene is TRBJ2-3, the V gene TRBV9; TRBD2 matches at 7 bases. CDR3 length: 16 amino acids. Per the germline V gene, CDR1 is SGDLS and CDR2 is YYNGEE. V gave up 0 bases and J gave up 4 bases; unmatched junction bases: 8. In DNA, the CDR3 is TGTGCCAGCAGCGTAGAATTGCGGGAGCCATCAGATACGCAGTATTTT. Its protein product is CASSVELREPSDTQYF.

The chain combines TRBV11-3 with TRBJ2-3, with D perhaps matching TRBD1 (5 bases). Trimming left V 1 base short and J 6 bases short, with 14 bases between. Germline CDR1 is SGHNT and CDR2 is YENEEA. The CDR3 is made up of 15 amino acids. The DNA of the CDR3 is TGTGCCAGCAGCTTAGGGCAGGGCCAGTGGGATACGCAGTATTTT. It encodes CASSLGQGQWDTQYF.

The chain has TRBV10-3 and TRBJ2-5; 11 positions match TRBD2. Germline CDR1 is ENHRY and CDR2 is SYGVKD. The CDR3 sequence is 16 residues long. Germline trimming cut 4 bases from V and 5 bases from J; bases unmatched to any gene: 9. CDR3 nucleotides: TGTGCCATCAGTGCGGCCGCGGCTAGCGGGAGGGAGACCCAGTACTTC. Protein product: CAISAAAASGRETQYF.

This rearrangement joins TRBV10-3 to TRBJ2-3; 13 bases are shared with TRBD2. Germline V gene sequence: CDR1 ENHRY, CDR2 SYGVKD. Trimming took 6 bases from V and 5 from J; bases not matched to a gene: 5. The CDR3 runs to 15 residues. This CDR3 reads CAISGLAGAGDTQYF. The CDR3 DNA reads as TGTGCCATCAGCGGACTAGCGGGAGCGGGAGATACGCAGTATTTT.

The rearrangement uses TRBV5-4 and TRBJ2-1, with 9 bases aligning to TRBD2. This CDR3 is built from 15 residues. Per germline, CDR1 SGHNT and CDR2 YYREEE (reference sequence). Losses at the gene ends were 5 bases for V and 8 bases for J; bases not matched to a gene: 11. The CDR3 reads CASRTGTSFADEQFF. DNA for the CDR3: TGTGCCAGCAGAACCGGGACTAGCTTTGCCGATGAGCAGTTCTTC.

This sequence joins TRBV11-2 and TRBJ2-5, with TRBD1 as a possible D gene (6 bases). The J call is in doubt because the DNA end fits TRBJ2-7 better. This CDR3 is built from 15 residues. Germline loops: CDR1 SGHAT, CDR2 FQNNGV. CDR3 loop: CASSFFRGVVNEQYF. DNA for the CDR3: TGTGCCAGCAGCTTTTTCAGGGGAGTTGTGAACGAGCAGTACTTC.

The V call is TRBV27, the J call TRBJ2-5, with 7 bases aligning to TRBD2. The CDR3 contains 15 residues. CDR1 and CDR2 from the germline V gene are MNHEY and SMNVEV (reference sequence). Trimming removed 5 bases from V and 5 bases from J; junction bases left unmatched: 11. Here the CDR3 reads CASSLRTSWGETQYF. In DNA, the CDR3 is TGTGCCAGCAGTCTAAGGACTAGTTGGGGGGAGACCCAGTACTTC.

The V call is TRBV20-1, the J call TRBJ2-7; 10 bases match TRBD2. This CDR3 spans 12 amino acids. V was clipped by 5 bases and J by 4 bases; unmatched bases: 2. Germline V CDR1 and CDR2: DFQATT, SNEGSKA (reference sequence). The CDR3 DNA sequence: TGCAGTGCTGGACTAGCGGCGTACGAGCAGTACTTC. Protein sequence: CSAGLAAYEQYF.